These 14 T cell receptor beta chains came from one sample sequenced in a study of metastatic and nonmetastatic thyroid tumors. TCRdb redid the clone calls on the PCR reads using MiXCR. Of some 64,000 clones in the sample, more than 3.5% were seen once. No patient had received any treatment before thyroid surgery. The specimen sequenced was blood. These receptors were obtained from a female donor with papillary thyroid cancer or a benign thyroid nodule (not recorded which). Some clones in this sample may be carry-over from other donors' samples.

The sample holds many counts of this clone. The gene calls are TRBV6-1 and TRBJ1-2; 7 bases are a match to TRBD1. Germline lookup yields CDR1 MNHNS and CDR2 SASEGT. The CDR3 sequence is 15 residues long. V was pared by 5 bases and J by 7 bases, with 13 bases of the junction left unmatched. The chain's CDR3 is CASSYTTGSRVGYTF. The CDR3, as DNA: TGTGCCAGCAGTTATACGACAGGGAGCCGGGTTGGCTACACCTTC.

This clone came up many times. J is TRBJ1-5 and V is TRBV6-1; 9 bases agree with TRBD1. The CDR3 is made up of 17 amino acids. V lost 6 bases to trimming and J lost 3 bases; unmatched junction nucleotides: 12. The germline V gene has CDR1 MNHNS and CDR2 SASEGT. Here the CDR3 DNA reads TGTGCCAGCAGCCTAACCTGGACAGGGGTCCTCAATCAGCCCCAGCATTTT. Its translation is CASSLTWTGVLNQPQHF.

This clone was counted at least ten times. The chain has TRBV20-1 and TRBJ2-1; 8 bases align to TRBD2. From germline, CDR1 is DFQATT and CDR2 SNEGSKA (reference sequence). The CDR3 spans 15 residues. The junction had 8 bases not matched to a gene; V was cut back by 0 bases and J by 7 bases. The CDR3 loop reads CSARDPSGSGNEQFF. CDR3 sequence (DNA): TGCAGTGCTAGAGATCCCAGCGGGAGTGGTAATGAGCAGTTCTTC.

The table lists this clone with a few counts. The chain links TRBV3-1 to TRBJ1-1, with TRBD1 matching over 10 bases. Germline CDR1 and CDR2: LGHDT and YNNKEL (reference sequence). J gave up 7 bases and V 1 base, and 6 bases lay outside the gene matches. This CDR3 is built from 15 residues. Here the CDR3 reads CASSQAVTGGREAFF. For the CDR3, the DNA is TGTGCCAGCAGCCAAGCTGTGACAGGGGGCCGTGAAGCTTTCTTT. Complete variable domain (other parts from reference TRBV3-1 and TRBJ1-1): DTAVSQTPKYLVTQMGNDKSIKCEQNLGHDTMYWYKQDSKKFLKIMFSYNNKELIINETVPNRFSPKSPDKAHLNLHINSLELGDSAVYFCASSQAVTGGREAFFGQGTRLTVV.

This clone has just a few counts. The chain is built from TRBV11-2 and TRBJ1-6, with 9 bases identical to TRBD1. Per the germline V gene, CDR1 is SGHAT and CDR2 is FQNNGV. The ends lost 1 base at V and 19 bases at J; junction bases unmatched: 17. The CDR3 runs 16 residues. DNA for the CDR3: TGTGCCAGCAGCTTAGCTCCGGGACAGGGCTATTCACCCATACACTTT. Its protein product is CASSLAPGQGYSPIHF.

The table lists this clone with many counts. The gene calls are TRBV6-1 and TRBJ1-5; a possible D gene is TRBD1 (5 bases). Germline CDR1 and CDR2: MNHNS and SASEGT. V lost 8 bases to trimming and J lost 3 bases, with 29 bases between them. This CDR3 spans 19 amino acids. The CDR3 nucleotides read TGTGCCAGCCTAGCCCGTGACAGATCGACCAATCTTGTCAATCAGCCCCAGCATTTT. This translates into CASLARDRSTNLVNQPQHF.

This clone was detected a few times. The chain has TRBV11-3 and TRBJ2-7, with 7 bases matching TRBD1. Per germline, CDR1 SGHNT and CDR2 YENEEA. The length of the CDR3 is 15 residues. Unmatched junction bases numbered 6, after V lost 2 bases and J lost 2 bases. CDR3 in amino acids: CASSLLWGQTYEQYF. DNA for the CDR3: TGTGCCAGCAGCTTATTGTGGGGACAGACCTACGAGCAGTACTTC.

Remarks on this clone: A read error is possible here, since a much larger clone lies one base away. Other DNA sequences in the sample encode the same CDR3. The chain carries TRBV29-1 and TRBJ1-2; D perhaps matches TRBD1 (5 bases). Germline lookup yields CDR1 SQVTM and CDR2 ANQGSEA. Trimming removed 7 bases at V and 6 bases at J, with 18 bases between. The CDR3 covers 13 residues. The CDR3 protein is CSGDGGGKHGYTF. The CDR3 nucleotides are TGCAGCGGGGACGGGGGAGGGAAACATGGCTACACCTTC.

This clone was found many times. This sequence joins TRBV6-1 and TRBJ1-3; no reliable D call. Germline-derived CDR1 and CDR2 are MNHNS and SASEGT. This CDR3 region has 15 residues. V was pared by 6 bases and J by 0 bases, with 12 bases between. For the CDR3, the DNA is TGTGCCAGCAGCCCCACACCAAACTCTGGAAACACCATATATTTT. As protein: CASSPTPNSGNTIYF.

This clone was counted ten times or more. The J gene is TRBJ2-3, the V gene TRBV20-1; the D is unclear. The CDR3 extends over 14 amino acids. Germline assignment: CDR1 DFQATT and CDR2 SNEGSKA (reference sequence). The V end lost 1 base, the J end lost 2 bases, and 10 bases lay between the germline ends. CDR3 DNA sequence: TGCAGTGCTAGAGGACCCCGGTACACAGATACGCAGTATTTT. Protein sequence: CSARGPRYTDTQYF.

The rearrangement links TRBV11-3 to TRBJ1-3; D is uncertain. CDR1 is SGHNT and CDR2 is YENEEA in the germline V gene. Between the trimmed V and J ends, which lost 4 bases and 2 bases, there was a span of 12 bases. This CDR3 is built from 15 residues. CDR3 sequence reads: CASSYNHLPGNTIYF. The CDR3 nucleotides are TGTGCCAGCAGCTACAACCACCTCCCTGGAAACACCATATATTTT.

This clone was counted many times. The chain couples TRBV5-8 to TRBJ2-3; D is perhaps TRBD1 (6 bases). This CDR3 has 16 residues. V lost 3 bases to trimming and J lost 2 bases, with 16 bases between them. Germline V gives CDR1 SGHTS, CDR2 YDEGEE. The CDR3 DNA reads TGTGCCAGCAGCTCCCGATCAGGGGCCGCCACAGATACGCAGTATTTT. Its translation: CASSSRSGAATDTQYF.

This clone was counted at least ten times. The gene calls are TRBV11-2 and TRBJ2-2, with TRBD1 identical over 7 bases. This CDR3 is built from 16 residues. The trim removed 2 bases at V and 1 base at J, leaving 4 bases unmatched. The germline V gene has CDR1 SGHAT and CDR2 FQNNGV. The DNA of the CDR3 is TGTGCCAGCAGCTTATTGGCAGGGGGGAACACCGGGGAGCTGTTTTTT. Encoded protein: CASSLLAGGNTGELFF.

This clone was counted only a few times. CDR3 coding DNA: TGTGCCAGCAGTCCCCCCGGGGGGGGGGGGTCGTACGAGCAGTACTTC. It translates to CASSPPGGGGSYEQYF. This chain connects TRBV28 to TRBJ2-7; 8 nucleotides line up with TRBD2. The ends lost 5 bases at V and 4 bases at J; junction bases unmatched: 13. The CDR3 runs to 16 residues. Germline V gene lookup returns CDR1 MDHEN and CDR2 SYDVKM.